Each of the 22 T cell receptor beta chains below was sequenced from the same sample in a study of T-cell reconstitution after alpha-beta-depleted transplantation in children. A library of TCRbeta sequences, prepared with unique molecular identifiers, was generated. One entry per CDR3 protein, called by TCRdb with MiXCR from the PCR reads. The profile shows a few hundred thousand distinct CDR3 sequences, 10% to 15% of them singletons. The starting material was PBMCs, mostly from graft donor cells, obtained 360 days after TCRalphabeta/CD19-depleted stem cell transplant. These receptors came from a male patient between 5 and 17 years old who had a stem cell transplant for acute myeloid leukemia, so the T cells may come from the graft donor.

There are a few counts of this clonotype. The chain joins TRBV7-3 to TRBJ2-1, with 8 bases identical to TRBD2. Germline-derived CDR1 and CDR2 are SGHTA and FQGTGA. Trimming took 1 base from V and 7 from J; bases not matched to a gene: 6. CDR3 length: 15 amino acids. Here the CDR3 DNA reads TGTGCCAGCAGCTTAAACCCAGGACTAGCAAATGAGCAGTTCTTC. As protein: CASSLNPGLANEQFF.

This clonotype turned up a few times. The CDR3 is CASSLESGMTEQFF. The CDR3 DNA follows: TGTGCCAGCAGCTTAGAGAGCGGGATGACTGAGCAGTTCTTC. V and J are TRBV7-3 and TRBJ2-1, with 7 bases fitting TRBD2. Germline V gene data show CDR1 as SGHTA and CDR2 as FQGTGA. CDR3 length: 14 residues. V gave up 2 bases and J gave up 9 bases; unmatched junction bases: 7.

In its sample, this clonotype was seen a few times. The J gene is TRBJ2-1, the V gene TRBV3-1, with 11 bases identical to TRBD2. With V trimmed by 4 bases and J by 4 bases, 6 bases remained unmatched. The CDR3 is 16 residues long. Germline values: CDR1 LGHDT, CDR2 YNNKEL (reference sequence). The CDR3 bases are TGTGCCAGCAGCCTGGGACTAGCGGCGCGGTACAATGAGCAGTTCTTC. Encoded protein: CASSLGLAARYNEQFF.

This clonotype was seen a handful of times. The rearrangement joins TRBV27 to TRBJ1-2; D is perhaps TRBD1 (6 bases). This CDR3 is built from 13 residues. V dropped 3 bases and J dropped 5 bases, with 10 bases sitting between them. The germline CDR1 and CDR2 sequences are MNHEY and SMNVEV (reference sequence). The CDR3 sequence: CASSLSGAYGYTF. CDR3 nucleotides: TGTGCCAGCAGTTTGTCGGGGGCTTATGGCTACACCTTC.

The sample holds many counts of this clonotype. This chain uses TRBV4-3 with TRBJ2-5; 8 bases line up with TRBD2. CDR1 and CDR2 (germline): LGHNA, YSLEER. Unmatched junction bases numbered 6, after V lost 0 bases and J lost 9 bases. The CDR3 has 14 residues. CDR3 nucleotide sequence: TGCGCCAGCAGCCAAGAACTAGCGGAATCGTCCCAGTACTTC. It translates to CASSQELAESSQYF.

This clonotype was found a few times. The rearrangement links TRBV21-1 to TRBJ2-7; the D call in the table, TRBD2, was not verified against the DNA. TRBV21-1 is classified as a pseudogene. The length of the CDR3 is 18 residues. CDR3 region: CASSKALGTSGSSYEQYF. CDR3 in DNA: TGTGCCAGCAGCAAAGCGCTCGGGACTAGCGGGAGCTCCTACGAGCAGTACTTC.

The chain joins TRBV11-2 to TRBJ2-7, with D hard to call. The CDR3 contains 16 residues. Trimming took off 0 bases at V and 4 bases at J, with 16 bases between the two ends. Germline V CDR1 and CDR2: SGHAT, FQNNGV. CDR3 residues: CASSLEPHRFGYEQYF. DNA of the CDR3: TGTGCCAGCAGCTTAGAACCCCACCGCTTCGGATACGAGCAGTACTTC.

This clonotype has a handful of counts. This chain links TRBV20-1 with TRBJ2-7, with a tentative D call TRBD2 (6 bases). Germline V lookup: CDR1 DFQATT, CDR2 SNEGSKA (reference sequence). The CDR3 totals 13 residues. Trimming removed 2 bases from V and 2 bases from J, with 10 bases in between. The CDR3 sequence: CSARLALPYEQYF. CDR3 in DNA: TGCAGTGCTAGACTAGCGTTACCCTACGAGCAGTACTTC.

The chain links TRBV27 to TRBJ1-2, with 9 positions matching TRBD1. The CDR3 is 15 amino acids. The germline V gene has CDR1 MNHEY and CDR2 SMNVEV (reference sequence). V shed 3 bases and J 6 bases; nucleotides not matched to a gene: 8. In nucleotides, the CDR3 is TGTGCCAGCAGTTTGGGACAGGGAATCCCTCATGGCTACACCTTC. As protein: CASSLGQGIPHGYTF.

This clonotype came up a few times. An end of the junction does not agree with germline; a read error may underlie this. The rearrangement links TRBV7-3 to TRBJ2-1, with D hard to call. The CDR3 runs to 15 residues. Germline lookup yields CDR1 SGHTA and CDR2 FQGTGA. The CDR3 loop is CASSITQGRYNEQFF. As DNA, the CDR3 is TGTGCCAGCAGCATAACACAAGGCCGGTACAATGAGCAGTTCTTC.

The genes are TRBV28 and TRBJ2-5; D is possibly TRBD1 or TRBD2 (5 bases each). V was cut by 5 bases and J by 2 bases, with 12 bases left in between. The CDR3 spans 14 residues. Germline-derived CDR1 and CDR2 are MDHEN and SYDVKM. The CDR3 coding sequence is TGTGCCAGCAGTAGGGGACGGAATCAAGAGACCCAGTACTTC. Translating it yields CASSRGRNQETQYF.

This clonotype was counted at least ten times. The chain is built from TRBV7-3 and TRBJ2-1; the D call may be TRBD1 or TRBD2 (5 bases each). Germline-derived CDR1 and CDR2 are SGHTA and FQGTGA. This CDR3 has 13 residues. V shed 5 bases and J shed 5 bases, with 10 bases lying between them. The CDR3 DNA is TGTGCCAGCAGCACGGGACCGGACAATGAGCAGTTCTTC. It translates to CASSTGPDNEQFF.

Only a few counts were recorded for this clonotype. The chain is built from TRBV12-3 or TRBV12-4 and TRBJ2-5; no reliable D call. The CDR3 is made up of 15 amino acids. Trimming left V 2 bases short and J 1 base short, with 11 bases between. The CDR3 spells CASSLPGRTQETQYF. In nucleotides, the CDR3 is TGTGCCAGCAGTTTACCAGGACGGACCCAAGAGACCCAGTACTTC.

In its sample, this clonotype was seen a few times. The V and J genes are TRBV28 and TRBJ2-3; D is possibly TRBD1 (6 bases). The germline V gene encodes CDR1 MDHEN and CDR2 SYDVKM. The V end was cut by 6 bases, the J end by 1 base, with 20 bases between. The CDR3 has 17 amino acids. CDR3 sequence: CASSSGEMAGGTDTQYF. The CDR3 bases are TGTGCCAGCAGCTCCGGGGAGATGGCAGGGGGCACAGATACGCAGTATTTT.

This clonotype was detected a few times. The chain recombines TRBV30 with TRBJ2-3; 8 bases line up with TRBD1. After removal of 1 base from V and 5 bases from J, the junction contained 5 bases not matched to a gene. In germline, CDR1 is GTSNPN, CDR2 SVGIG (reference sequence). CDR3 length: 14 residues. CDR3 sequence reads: CAWSADRAQDTQYF. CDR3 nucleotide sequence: TGTGCCTGGAGTGCGGACAGGGCCCAAGATACGCAGTATTTT. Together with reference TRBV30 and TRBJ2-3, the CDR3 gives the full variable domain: SQTIHQWPATLVQPVGSPLSLECTVEGTSNPNLYWYRQAAGRGLQLLFYSVGIGQISSEVPQNLSASRPQDRQFILSSKKLLLSDSGFYLCAWSADRAQDTQYFGPGTRLTVL.

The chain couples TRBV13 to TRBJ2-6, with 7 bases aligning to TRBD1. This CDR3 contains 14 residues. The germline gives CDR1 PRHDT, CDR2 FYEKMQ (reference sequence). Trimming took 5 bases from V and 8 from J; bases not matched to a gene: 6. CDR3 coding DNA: TGTGCCAGCAGCCTACGGACAGGCACCAACGTCCTGACTTTC. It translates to CASSLRTGTNVLTF. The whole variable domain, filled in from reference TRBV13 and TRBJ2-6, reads AAGVIQSPRHLIKEKRETATLKCYPIPRHDTVYWYQQGPGQDPQFLISFYEKMQSDKGSIPDRFSAQQFSDYHSELNMSSLELGDSALYFCASSLRTGTNVLTFGAGSRLTVL.

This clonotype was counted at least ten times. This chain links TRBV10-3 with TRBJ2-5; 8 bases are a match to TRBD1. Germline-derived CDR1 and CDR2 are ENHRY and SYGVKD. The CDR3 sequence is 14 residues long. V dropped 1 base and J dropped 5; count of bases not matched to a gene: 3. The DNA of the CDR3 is TGTGCCATCAGTGAGTGGACAGGGAAGGAGACCCAGTACTTC. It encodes CAISEWTGKETQYF.

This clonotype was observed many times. In DNA form, the CDR3 reads TGTGCCAGCAGCTTACTGGGGACCTGGGAAGAGACCCAGTACTTC. It specifies CASSLLGTWEETQYF. The gene calls are TRBV7-6 and TRBJ2-5; perhaps D is TRBD1 or TRBD2 (5 bases each). V lost 2 bases, J lost 3 bases, and 13 bases lay in between. The CDR3 has 15 residues. CDR1 and CDR2 (germline): SGHVS, FNYEAQ. Combining the CDR3 with reference TRBV7-6 and TRBJ2-5 gives the whole variable domain GAGVSQSPRYKVTKRGQDVALRCDPISGHVSLYWYRQALGQGPEFLTYFNYEAQQDKSGLPNDRFSAERPEGSISTLTIQRTEQRDSAMYRCASSLLGTWEETQYFGPGTRLLVL.

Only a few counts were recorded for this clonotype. CDR3 in amino acids: CASSWDFVDEQYF. The CDR3 DNA follows: TGCGCCAGCAGCTGGGACTTTGTGGACGAGCAGTACTTC. The chain has TRBV5-1 and TRBJ2-7, with D possibly TRBD2 on 6 matching bases. The length of the CDR3 is 13 residues. The V end was cut by 3 bases, the J end by 5 bases, with 12 bases between. Looked up from germline, CDR1 is SGHRS and CDR2 is YFSETQ. The variable domain in full, completed from reference TRBV5-1 and TRBJ2-7, reads KAGVTQTPRYLIKTRGQQVTLSCSPISGHRSVSWYQQTPGQGLQFLFEYFSETQRNKGNFPGRFSGRQFSNSRSEMNVSTLELGDSALYLCASSWDFVDEQYFGPGTRLTVT.

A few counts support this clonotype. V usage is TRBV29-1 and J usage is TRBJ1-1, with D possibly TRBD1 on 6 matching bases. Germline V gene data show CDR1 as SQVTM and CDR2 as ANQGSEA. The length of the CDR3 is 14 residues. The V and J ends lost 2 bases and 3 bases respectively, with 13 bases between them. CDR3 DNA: TGCAGCGTTGAAAAAGGGGGGTTTGACACTGAAGCTTTCTTT. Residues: CSVEKGGFDTEAFF.

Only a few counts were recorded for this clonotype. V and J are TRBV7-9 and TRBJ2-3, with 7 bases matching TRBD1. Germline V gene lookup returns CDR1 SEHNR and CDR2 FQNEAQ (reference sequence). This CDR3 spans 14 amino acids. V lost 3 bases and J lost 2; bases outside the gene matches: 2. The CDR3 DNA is TGTGCCAGCAGCTTCGACAGGGACACAGATACGCAGTATTTT. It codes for CASSFDRDTDTQYF. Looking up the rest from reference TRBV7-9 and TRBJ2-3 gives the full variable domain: DTGVSQNPRHKITKRGQNVTFRCDPISEHNRLYWYRQTLGQGPEFLTYFQNEAQLEKSRLLSDRFSAERPKGSFSTLEIQRTEQGDSAMYLCASSFDRDTDTQYFGPGTRLTVL.

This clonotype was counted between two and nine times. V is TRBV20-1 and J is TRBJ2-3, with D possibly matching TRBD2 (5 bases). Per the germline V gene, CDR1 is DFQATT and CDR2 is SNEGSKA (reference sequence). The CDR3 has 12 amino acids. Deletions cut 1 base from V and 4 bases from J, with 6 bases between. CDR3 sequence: CSARVGADTQYF. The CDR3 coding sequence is TGCAGTGCTAGAGTCGGGGCAGATACGCAGTATTTT.